This T cell receptor (beta chain) was retrieved from a study of shared clonotypes between healthy human individuals. The study's findings and limits: Rarefaction gave evidence that sorted-subset sequencing remained incomplete despite large depth. Memory subsets had estimated richness that was generally smaller than that of naive subsets.

The data were produced by immunoSEQ multiplex PCR, yet TCRdb's version contains in-frame clones alone and is incomplete. The profile shows around 2.5 million clones, approximately 93% of them singletons. The CDR3 has 17 amino acids. The germline gives CDR1 SGHRS, CDR2 YFSETQ. The V end lost 4 bases, the J end lost 1 base, and 19 bases lay between the germline ends. On this clone itself: The antigen is unknown.

All donors were Caucasian adults living in Nashville, Tennessee. This sequence joins TRBV5-1 and TRBJ2-3, with a tentative D call TRBD1 (5 bases). The sequencing input was naive CD4+ T cells from PBMCs. Subset indicated: CD45RA+ positively selected. The origin of this receptor is a young man in good health. Some clones in this sample may be carry-over from other donors' samples. The CDR3 protein is CASSISPSIGGTDTQYF. The CDR3 DNA sequence: TGCGCCAGCAGCATTAGCCCCAGCATAGGGGGCACAGATACGCAGTATTTT.